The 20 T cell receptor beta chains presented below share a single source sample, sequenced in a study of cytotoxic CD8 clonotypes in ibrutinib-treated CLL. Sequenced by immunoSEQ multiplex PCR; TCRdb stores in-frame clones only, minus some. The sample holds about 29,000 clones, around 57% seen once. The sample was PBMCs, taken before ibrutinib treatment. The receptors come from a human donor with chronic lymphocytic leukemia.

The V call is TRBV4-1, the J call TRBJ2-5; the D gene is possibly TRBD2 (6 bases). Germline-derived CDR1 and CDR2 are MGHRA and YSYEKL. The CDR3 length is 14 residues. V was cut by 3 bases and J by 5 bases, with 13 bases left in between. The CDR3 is CASSQGRGWETQYF. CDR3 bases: TGCGCCAGCAGCCAGGGGCGGGGTTGGGAGACCCAGTACTTC.

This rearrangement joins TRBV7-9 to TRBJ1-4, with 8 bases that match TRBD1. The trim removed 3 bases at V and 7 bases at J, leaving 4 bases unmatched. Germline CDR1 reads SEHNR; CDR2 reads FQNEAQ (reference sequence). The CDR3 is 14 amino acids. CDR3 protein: CASSLTGAGEKLFF. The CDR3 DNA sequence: TGTGCCAGCAGCTTGACAGGGGCTGGTGAAAAACTGTTTTTT.

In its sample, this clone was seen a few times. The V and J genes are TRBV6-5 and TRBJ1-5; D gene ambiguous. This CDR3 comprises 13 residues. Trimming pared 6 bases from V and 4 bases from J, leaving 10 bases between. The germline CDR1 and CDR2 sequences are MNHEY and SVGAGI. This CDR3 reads CASRLTDNQPQHF. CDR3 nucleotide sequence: TGTGCCAGCAGACTTACTGATAATCAGCCCCAGCATTTT.

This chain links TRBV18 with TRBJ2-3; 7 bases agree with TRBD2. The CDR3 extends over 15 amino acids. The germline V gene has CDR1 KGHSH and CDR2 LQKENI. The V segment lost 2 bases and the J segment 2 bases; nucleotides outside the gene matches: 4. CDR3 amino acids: CASSPDLAVTDTQYF. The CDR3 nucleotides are TGTGCCAGCTCACCAGACCTAGCGGTCACAGATACGCAGTATTTT. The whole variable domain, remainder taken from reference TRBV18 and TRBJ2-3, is NAGVMQNPRHLVRRRGQEARLRCSPMKGHSHVYWYRQLPEEGLKFMVYLQKENIIDESGMPKERFSAEFPKEGPSILRIQQVVRGDSAAYFCASSPDLAVTDTQYFGPGTRLTVL.

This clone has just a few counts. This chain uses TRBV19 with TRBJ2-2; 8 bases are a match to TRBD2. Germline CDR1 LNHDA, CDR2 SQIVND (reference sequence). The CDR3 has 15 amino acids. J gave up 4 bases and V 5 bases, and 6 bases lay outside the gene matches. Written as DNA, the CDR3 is TGTGCCAGTAGTGCGGGACTAGGGAGCACCGGGGAGCTGTTTTTT. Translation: CASSAGLGSTGELFF.

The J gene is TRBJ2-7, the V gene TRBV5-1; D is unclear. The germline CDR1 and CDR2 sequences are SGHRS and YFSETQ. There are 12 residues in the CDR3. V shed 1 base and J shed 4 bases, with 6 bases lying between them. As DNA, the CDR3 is TGCGCCAGCAGCTTGACTACTTACGAGCAGTACTTC. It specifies CASSLTTYEQYF.

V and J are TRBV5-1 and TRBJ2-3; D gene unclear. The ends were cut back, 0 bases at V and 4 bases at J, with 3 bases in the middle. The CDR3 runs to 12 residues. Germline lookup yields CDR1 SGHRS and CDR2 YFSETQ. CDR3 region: CASSLDADTQYF. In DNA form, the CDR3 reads TGCGCCAGCAGCTTGGACGCAGATACGCAGTATTTT.

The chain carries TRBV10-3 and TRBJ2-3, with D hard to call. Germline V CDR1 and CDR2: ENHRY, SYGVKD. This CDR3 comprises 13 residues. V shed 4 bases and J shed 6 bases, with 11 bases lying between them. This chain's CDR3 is CAISGPERDTQYF. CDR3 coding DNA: TGTGCCATCAGTGGCCCCGAGAGGGATACGCAGTATTTT.

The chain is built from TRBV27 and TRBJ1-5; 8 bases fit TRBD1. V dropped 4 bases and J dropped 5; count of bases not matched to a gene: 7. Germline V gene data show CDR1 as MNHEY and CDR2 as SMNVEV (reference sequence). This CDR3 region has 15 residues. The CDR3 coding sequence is TGTGCCAGCAGTTCCTCGGACAGGGTAGATCAGCCCCAGCATTTT. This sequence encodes CASSSSDRVDQPQHF.

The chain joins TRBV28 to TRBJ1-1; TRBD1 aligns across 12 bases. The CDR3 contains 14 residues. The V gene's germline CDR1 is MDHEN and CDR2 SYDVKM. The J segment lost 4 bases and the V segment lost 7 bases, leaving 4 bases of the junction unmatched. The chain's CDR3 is CASNSGQGATEAFF. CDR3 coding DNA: TGTGCCAGCAACTCGGGACAGGGGGCCACTGAAGCTTTCTTT.

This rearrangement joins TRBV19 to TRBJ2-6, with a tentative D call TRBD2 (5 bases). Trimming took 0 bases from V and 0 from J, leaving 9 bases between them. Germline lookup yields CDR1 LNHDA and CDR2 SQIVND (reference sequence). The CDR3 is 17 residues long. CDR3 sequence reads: CASSIDGVGSGANVLTF. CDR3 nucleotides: TGTGCCAGTAGTATAGACGGGGTAGGCTCTGGGGCCAACGTCCTGACTTTC.

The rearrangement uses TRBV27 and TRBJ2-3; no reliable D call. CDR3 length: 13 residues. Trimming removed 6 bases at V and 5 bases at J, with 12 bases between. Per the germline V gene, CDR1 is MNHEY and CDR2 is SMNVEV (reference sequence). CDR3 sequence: CASRLILRDTQYF. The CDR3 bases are TGTGCCAGCAGACTAATTTTGAGAGATACGCAGTATTTT.

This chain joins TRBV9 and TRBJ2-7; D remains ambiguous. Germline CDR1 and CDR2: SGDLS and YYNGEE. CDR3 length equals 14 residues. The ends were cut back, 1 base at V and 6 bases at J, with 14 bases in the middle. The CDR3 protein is CASSVRVSASEQYF. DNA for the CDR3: TGTGCCAGCAGCGTAAGGGTTTCTGCAAGCGAGCAGTACTTC.

The CDR3 DNA reads as TGTGCCAGCAGCGTAGTTGGGGGCGGCGAGCAGTACTTC. Translated: CASSVVGGGEQYF. The chain recombines TRBV9 with TRBJ2-7, with a weak D call TRBD1 (6 bases). This CDR3 contains 13 residues. Germline-derived CDR1 and CDR2 are SGDLS and YYNGEE. The V end lost 0 bases, the J end lost 6 bases, and 10 bases lay between the germline ends.

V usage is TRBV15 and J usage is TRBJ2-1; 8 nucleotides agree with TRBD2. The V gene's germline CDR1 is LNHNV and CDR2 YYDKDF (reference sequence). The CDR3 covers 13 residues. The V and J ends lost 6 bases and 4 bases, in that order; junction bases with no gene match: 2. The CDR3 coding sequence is TGTGCCACCAGAGAGCGGGGGTACAATGAGCAGTTCTTC. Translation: CATRERGYNEQFF.

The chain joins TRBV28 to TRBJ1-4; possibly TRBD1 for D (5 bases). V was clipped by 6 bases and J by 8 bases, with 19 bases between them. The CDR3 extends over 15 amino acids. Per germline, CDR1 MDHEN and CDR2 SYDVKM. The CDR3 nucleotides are TGTGCCAGCAGCTCGGTAGAGGGTAGGGACGAAAAACTGTTTTTT. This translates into CASSSVEGRDEKLFF.

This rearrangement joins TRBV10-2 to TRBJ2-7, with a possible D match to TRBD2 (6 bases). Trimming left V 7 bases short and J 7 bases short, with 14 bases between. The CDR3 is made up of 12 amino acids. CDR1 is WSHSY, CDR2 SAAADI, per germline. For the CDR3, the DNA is TGCGCCAGCACCCGGGACTTGGGTGAGCAGTACTTC. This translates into CASTRDLGEQYF.

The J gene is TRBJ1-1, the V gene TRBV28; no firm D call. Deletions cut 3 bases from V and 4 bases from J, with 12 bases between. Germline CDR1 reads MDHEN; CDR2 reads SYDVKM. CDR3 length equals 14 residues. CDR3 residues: CASSFLTGSTEAFF. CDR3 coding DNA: TGTGCCAGCAGTTTTCTAACCGGGAGCACTGAAGCTTTCTTT.

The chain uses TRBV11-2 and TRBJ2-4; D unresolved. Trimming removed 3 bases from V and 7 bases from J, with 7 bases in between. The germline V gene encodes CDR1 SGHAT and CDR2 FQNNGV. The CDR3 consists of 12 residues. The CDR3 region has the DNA TGTGCCAGCAGCTTGGAACGTAACATTCAGTACTTC. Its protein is CASSLERNIQYF.

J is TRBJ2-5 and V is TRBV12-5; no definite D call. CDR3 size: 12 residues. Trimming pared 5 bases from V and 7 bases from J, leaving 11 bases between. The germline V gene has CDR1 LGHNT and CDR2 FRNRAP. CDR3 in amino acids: CASGPSMGTQYF. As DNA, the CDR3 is TGTGCTAGTGGTCCGTCGATGGGGACCCAGTACTTC.